What follows are 12 T cell receptor beta chains derived from one specimen sequenced in a study of CD8 T cells in ankylosing spondylitis. TCRdb processed the 5' RACE reads anew with MiXCR; each CDR3 protein has one entry. The table lists around 130,000 distinct CDR3 sequences, about a tenth of them singletons. Material for sequencing was blood, either unsorted or a sorted T cell fraction (not recorded which). These TCRs come from a male donor with ankylosing spondylitis or in good health (not recorded which).

This clonotype was found many times. The rearrangement joins TRBV27 to TRBJ2-7; D is perhaps TRBD1 or TRBD2 (5 bases each). V dropped 4 bases and J dropped 2 bases, with 12 bases sitting between them. There are 14 residues in the CDR3. Germline V gene sequence: CDR1 MNHEY, CDR2 SMNVEV (reference sequence). CDR3 in amino acids: CASSYRDGTYEQYF. The CDR3 nucleotides are TGTGCCAGCAGTTACCGGGACGGTACCTACGAGCAGTACTTC.

Ten or more counts support this clonotype. The rearrangement uses TRBV7-2 and TRBJ2-3, with D perhaps matching TRBD1 (6 bases). The CDR3 has 13 amino acids. The V end lost 5 bases, the J end lost 6 bases, and 12 bases lay between the germline ends. The germline CDR1 and CDR2 sequences are SGHTA and FQGNSA. The CDR3: CASSATRGDTQYF. As DNA, the CDR3 is TGTGCCAGCAGCGCAACAAGGGGGGATACGCAGTATTTT.

CDR3 nucleotides: TGCAGTGAGGGAGGGACCTTAGCGGGAGGAAGGTACGAGCAGTACTTC. Residues: CSEGGTLAGGRYEQYF. The chain recombines TRBV20-1 with TRBJ2-7; 10 bases are shared with TRBD2. CDR1 and CDR2 from the germline V gene are DFQATT and SNEGSKA (reference sequence). This CDR3 spans 16 amino acids. The V and J ends lost 7 bases and 4 bases, in that order; junction bases with no gene match: 16.

This clonotype was detected ten times or more. This sequence joins TRBV7-9 and TRBJ2-4; TRBD2 might be the D (5 bases). The CDR3 extends over 15 amino acids. Germline V gene lookup returns CDR1 SEHNR and CDR2 FQNEAQ (reference sequence). V lost 5 bases and J lost 2, with 13 bases in between. The CDR3, as DNA: TGTGCCAGCAGCGGAGGTACAACGTCCAAAAACATTCAGTACTTC. This sequence encodes CASSGGTTSKNIQYF.

This clonotype was recorded at least ten times. The V call is TRBV20-1, the J call TRBJ2-3; TRBD1 might be the D (6 bases). Trimming left V 5 bases short and J 4 bases short, with 13 bases between. Germline CDR1 DFQATT, CDR2 SNEGSKA (reference sequence). CDR3 size: 13 residues. The CDR3 region has the DNA TGCAGTGCTCCTATCGAGGGGGCAGATACGCAGTATTTT. Protein product: CSAPIEGADTQYF.

This clonotype was picked up many times. The V call is TRBV5-1, the J call TRBJ2-1; the match to TRBD1 covers 7 bases. This CDR3 region has 16 residues. Germline assignment: CDR1 SGHRS and CDR2 YFSETQ. With 0 bases clipped from V and 3 bases from J, the junction kept 6 bases outside the gene matches. Here the CDR3 DNA reads TGCGCCAGCAGCTTGGGCCGGGACAGCAACTACAATGAGCAGTTCTTC. Amino acid sequence: CASSLGRDSNYNEQFF.

This clonotype was detected a few times. The chain employs TRBV7-9 and TRBJ2-3; D is unclear. The CDR3 is 13 residues long. Between the trimmed V and J ends, which lost 2 bases and 4 bases, there was a span of 7 bases. Germline V gene data show CDR1 as SEHNR and CDR2 as FQNEAQ (reference sequence). Written as DNA, the CDR3 is TGTGCCAGCAGCTTAAGCGTTCCAGATACGCAGTATTTT. The encoded protein is CASSLSVPDTQYF.

The sample holds many counts of this clonotype. The V gene is TRBV6-1, the J gene TRBJ2-4; tentatively, D is TRBD2 (5 bases). This CDR3 region has 12 residues. Germline CDR1 is MNHNS and CDR2 is SASEGT. DNA of the CDR3: TGTGCGAGTACCGGGACCAAAAACATTCAGTACTTC. This gives the protein CASTGTKNIQYF.

This clonotype was seen a few times. The V gene is TRBV25-1, the J gene TRBJ1-5; 9 bases agree with TRBD1. The germline CDR1 and CDR2 sequences are MGHDK and SYGVNS. V dropped 8 bases and J dropped 4; count of bases not matched to a gene: 3. This CDR3 has 13 amino acids. This CDR3 reads CASAGQGNQPQHF. In DNA form, the CDR3 reads TGTGCCAGCGCGGGACAGGGAAATCAGCCCCAGCATTTT.

The sample holds many counts of this clonotype. One junction end does not reproduce the germline sequence, and a read error may be involved. The chain carries TRBV7-2 and TRBJ2-3; 11 bases align to TRBD2. The CDR3 has 16 amino acids. Germline CDR1 and CDR2: SGHTA and FQGNSA. In DNA, the CDR3 is TGTGCCAGCAGCATAGCTAGCGGGAGGCAAACGGATACGCAGTATTTT. Its protein is CASSIASGRQTDTQYF.

This clonotype has ten or more counts. This rearrangement joins TRBV7-2 to TRBJ2-7; no clear D gene. V dropped 4 bases and J dropped 1 base, with 14 bases sitting between them. The CDR3 totals 15 residues. Germline loops: CDR1 SGHTA, CDR2 FQGNSA. The CDR3: CASSSHSPSSYEQYF. The CDR3 coding sequence is TGTGCCAGCAGCTCCCATAGCCCCTCTTCCTACGAGCAGTACTTC.

In DNA, the CDR3 is TGCAGTGCTAGAAGCGGGACTAACTCCTACGAGCAGTACTTC. Amino acid sequence: CSARSGTNSYEQYF. The chain combines TRBV20-1 with TRBJ2-7; 7 bases map to TRBD2. The J segment lost 0 bases and the V segment lost 2 bases, leaving 4 bases of the junction unmatched. The CDR3 has 14 residues. The V gene's germline CDR1 is DFQATT and CDR2 SNEGSKA (reference sequence).